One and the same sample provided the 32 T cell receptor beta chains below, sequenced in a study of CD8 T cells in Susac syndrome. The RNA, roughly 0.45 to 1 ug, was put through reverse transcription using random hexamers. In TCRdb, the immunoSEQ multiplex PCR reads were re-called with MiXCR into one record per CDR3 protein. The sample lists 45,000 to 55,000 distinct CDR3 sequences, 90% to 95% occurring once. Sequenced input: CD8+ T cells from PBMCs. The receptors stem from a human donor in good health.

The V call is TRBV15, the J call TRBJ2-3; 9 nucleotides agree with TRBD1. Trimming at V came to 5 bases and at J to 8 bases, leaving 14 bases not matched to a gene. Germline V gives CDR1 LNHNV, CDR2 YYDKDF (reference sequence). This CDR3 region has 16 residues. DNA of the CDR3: TGTGCCACCAGCGCGGGACAGGGATCAACGTTAGGTACGCAGTATTTT. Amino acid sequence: CATSAGQGSTLGTQYF.

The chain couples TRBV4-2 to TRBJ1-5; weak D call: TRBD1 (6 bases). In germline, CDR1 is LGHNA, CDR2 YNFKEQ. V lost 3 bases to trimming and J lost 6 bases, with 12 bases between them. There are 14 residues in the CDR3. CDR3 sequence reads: CASSQSGQRQPQHF. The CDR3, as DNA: TGTGCCAGCAGCCAGAGTGGACAGCGTCAGCCCCAGCATTTT.

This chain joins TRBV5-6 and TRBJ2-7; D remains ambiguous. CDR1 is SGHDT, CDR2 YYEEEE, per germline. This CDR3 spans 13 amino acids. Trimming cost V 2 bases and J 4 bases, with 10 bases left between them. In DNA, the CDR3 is TGTGCCAGCAGCTTCGGGCCTCAATACGAGCAGTACTTC. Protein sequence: CASSFGPQYEQYF.

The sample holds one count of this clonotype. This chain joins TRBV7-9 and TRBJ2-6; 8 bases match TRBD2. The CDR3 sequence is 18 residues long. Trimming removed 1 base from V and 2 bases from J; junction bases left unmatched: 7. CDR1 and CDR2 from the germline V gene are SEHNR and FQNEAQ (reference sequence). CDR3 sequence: CASSLERGRMPGANVLTF. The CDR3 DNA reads TGTGCCAGCAGCTTAGAGCGGGGGAGGATGCCTGGGGCCAACGTCCTGACTTTC.

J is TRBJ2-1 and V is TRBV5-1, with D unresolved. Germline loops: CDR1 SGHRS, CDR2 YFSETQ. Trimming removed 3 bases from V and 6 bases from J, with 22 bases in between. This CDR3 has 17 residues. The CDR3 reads CASSSPQASAASNEQFF. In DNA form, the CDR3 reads TGCGCCAGCAGCTCCCCTCAAGCGAGTGCGGCCTCCAATGAGCAGTTCTTC.

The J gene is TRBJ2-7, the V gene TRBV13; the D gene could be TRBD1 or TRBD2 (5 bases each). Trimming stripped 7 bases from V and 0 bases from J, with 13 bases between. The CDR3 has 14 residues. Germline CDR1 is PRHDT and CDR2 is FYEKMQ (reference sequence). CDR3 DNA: TGTGCCAGCACCCTGAGGGGAAGCTCCTACGAGCAGTACTTC. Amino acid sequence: CASTLRGSSYEQYF. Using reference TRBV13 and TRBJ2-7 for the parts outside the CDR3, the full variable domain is AAGVIQSPRHLIKEKRETATLKCYPIPRHDTVYWYQQGPGQDPQFLISFYEKMQSDKGSIPDRFSAQQFSDYHSELNMSSLELGDSALYFCASTLRGSSYEQYFGPGTRLTVT.

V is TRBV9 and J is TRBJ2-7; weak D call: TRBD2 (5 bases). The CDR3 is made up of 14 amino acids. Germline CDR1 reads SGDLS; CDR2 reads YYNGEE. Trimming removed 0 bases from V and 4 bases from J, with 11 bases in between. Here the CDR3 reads CASSVGSSVYEQYF. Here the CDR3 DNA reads TGTGCCAGCAGCGTAGGTAGTAGCGTATACGAGCAGTACTTC.

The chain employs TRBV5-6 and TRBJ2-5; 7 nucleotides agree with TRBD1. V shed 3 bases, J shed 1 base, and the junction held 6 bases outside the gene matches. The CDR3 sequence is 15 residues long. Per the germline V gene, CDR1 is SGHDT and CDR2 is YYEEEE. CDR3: CASSSRQGIQETQYF. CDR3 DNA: TGTGCCAGCAGCTCGCGACAGGGCATCCAAGAGACCCAGTACTTC.

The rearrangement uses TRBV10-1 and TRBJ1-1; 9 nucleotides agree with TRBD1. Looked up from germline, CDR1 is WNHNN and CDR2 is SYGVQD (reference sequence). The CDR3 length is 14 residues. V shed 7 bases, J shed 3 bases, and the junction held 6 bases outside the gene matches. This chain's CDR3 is CASKEQGADTEAFF. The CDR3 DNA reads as TGCGCCAGCAAGGAACAGGGGGCTGACACTGAAGCTTTCTTT.

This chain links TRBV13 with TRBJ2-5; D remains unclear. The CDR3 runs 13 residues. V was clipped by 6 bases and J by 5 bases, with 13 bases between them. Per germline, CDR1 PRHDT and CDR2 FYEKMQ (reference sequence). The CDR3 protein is CASRPVSDETQYF. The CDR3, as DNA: TGTGCCAGCAGGCCGGTCTCGGATGAGACCCAGTACTTC.

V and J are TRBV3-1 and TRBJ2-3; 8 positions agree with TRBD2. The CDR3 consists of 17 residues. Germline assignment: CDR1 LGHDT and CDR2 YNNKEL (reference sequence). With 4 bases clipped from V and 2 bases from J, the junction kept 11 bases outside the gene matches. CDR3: CASSPSPGLGVTDTQYF. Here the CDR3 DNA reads TGTGCCAGCAGCCCTTCCCCGGGACTAGGCGTCACAGATACGCAGTATTTT.

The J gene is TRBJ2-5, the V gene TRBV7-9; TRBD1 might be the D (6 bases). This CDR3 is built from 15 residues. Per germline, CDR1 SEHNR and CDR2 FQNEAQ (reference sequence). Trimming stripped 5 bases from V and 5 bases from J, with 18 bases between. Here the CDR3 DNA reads TGTGCCAGCAGCCCACCGACAGGCTTGGGGGAGACCCAGTACTTC. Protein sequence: CASSPPTGLGETQYF.

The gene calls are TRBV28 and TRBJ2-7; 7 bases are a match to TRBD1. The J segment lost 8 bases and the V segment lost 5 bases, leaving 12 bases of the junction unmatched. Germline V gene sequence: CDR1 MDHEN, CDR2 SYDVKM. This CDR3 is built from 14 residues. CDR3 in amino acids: CASSPRDSPHQQYF. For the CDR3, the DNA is TGTGCCAGCAGTCCCCGGGACAGTCCCCATCAGCAGTACTTC.

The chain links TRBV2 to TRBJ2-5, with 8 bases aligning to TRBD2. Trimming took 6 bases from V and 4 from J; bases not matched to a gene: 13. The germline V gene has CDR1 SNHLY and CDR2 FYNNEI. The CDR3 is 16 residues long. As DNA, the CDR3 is TGTGCCAGCAGCCGCCGGGAGGGTGGACTATCAGAGACCCAGTACTTC. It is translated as CASSRREGGLSETQYF.

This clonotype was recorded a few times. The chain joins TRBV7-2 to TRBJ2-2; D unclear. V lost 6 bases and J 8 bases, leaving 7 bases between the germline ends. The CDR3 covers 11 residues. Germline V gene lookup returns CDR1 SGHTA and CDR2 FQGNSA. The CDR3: CASSLRGELFF. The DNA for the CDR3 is TGTGCCAGCAGTCTTAGGGGGGAGCTGTTTTTT.

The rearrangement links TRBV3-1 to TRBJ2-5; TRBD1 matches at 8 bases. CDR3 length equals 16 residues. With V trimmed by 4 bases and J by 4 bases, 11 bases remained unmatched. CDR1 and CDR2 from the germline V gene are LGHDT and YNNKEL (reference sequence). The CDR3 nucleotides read TGTGCCAGCAGCCGACAGACCCAGGGGGCAACAGAGACCCAGTACTTC. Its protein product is CASSRQTQGATETQYF.

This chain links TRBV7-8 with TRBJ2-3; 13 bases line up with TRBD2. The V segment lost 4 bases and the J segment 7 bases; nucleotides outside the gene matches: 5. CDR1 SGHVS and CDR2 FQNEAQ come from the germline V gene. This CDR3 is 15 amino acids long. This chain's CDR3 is CASSSGLAGVNTQYF. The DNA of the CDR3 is TGTGCCAGCAGCTCCGGACTAGCGGGAGTTAATACGCAGTATTTT.

In DNA form, the CDR3 reads TGCGCCAGCAGCCTATTTAGCGGAGTTGAGCAGTTCTTC. This sequence encodes CASSLFSGVEQFF. The V and J genes are TRBV4-1 and TRBJ2-1, with D possibly being TRBD2 (6 bases). The CDR3 spans 13 residues. V was clipped by 4 bases and J by 9 bases, with 13 bases between them. Germline loops: CDR1 MGHRA, CDR2 YSYEKL.

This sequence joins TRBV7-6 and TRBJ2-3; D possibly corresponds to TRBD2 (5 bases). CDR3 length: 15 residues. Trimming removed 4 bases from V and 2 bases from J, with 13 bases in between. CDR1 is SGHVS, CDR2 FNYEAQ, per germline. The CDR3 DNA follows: TGTGCCAGCAGCTACGGACTGGAAGCCACAGATACGCAGTATTTT. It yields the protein CASSYGLEATDTQYF. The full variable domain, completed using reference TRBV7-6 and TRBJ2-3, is GAGVSQSPRYKVTKRGQDVALRCDPISGHVSLYWYRQALGQGPEFLTYFNYEAQQDKSGLPNDRFSAERPEGSISTLTIQRTEQRDSAMYRCASSYGLEATDTQYFGPGTRLTVL.

CDR3 coding DNA: TGTGCCAGCAGAGTCCCGGGACAGGGACCGAACACTGAAGCTTTCTTT. The encoded protein is CASRVPGQGPNTEAFF. The chain carries TRBV28 and TRBJ1-1; TRBD1 agrees at 9 bases. This CDR3 spans 16 amino acids. The germline gives CDR1 MDHEN, CDR2 SYDVKM. V lost 6 bases, J lost 1 base, and 9 bases stayed unmatched.

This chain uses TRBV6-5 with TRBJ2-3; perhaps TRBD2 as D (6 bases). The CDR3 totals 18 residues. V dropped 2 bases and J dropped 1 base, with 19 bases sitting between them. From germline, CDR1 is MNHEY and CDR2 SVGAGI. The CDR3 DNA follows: TGTGCCAGCAGTTACACGAGCCCCGGGACTCTCGGCACAGATACGCAGTATTTT. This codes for CASSYTSPGTLGTDTQYF.

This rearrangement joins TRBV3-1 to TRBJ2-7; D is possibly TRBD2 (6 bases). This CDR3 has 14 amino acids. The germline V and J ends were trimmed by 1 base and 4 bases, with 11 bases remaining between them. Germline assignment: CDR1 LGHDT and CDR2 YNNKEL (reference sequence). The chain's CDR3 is CASSQGTGAYEQYF. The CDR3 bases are TGTGCCAGCAGCCAAGGGACGGGAGCGTACGAGCAGTACTTC.

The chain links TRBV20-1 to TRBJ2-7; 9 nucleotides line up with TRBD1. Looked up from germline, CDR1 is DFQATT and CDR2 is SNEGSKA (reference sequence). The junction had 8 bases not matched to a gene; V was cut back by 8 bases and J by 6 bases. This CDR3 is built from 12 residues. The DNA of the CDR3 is TGCAGTCCCAAGGGACAGGGACTCGAGCAGTACTTC. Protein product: CSPKGQGLEQYF.

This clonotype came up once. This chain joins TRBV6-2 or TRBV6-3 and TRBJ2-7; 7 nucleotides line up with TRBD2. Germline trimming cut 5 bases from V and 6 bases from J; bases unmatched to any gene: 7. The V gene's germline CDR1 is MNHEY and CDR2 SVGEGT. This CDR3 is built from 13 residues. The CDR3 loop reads CASSPRGEFEQYF. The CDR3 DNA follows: TGTGCCAGCAGTCCCCGGGGGGAATTCGAGCAGTACTTC.

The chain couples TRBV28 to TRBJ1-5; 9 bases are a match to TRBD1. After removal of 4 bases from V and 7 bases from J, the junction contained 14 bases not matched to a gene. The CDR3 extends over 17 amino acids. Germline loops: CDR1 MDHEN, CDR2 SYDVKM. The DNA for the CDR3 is TGTGCCAGCAGTTATACTCCCGGGACAGGGATAAGCCAGCCCCAGCATTTT. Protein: CASSYTPGTGISQPQHF.

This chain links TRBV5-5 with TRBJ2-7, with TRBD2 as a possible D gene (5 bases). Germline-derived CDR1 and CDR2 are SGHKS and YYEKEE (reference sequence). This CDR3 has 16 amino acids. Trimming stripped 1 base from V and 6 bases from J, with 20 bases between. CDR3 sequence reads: CASSLPSSTARVEQYF. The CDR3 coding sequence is TGTGCCAGCAGCTTGCCGTCTAGCACGGCGAGAGTCGAGCAGTACTTC.

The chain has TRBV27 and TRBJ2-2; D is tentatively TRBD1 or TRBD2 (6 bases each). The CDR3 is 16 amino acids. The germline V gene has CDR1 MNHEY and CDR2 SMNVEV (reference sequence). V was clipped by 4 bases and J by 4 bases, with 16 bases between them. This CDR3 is CASSYLGGRGTGELFF. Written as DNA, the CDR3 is TGTGCCAGCAGTTACTTGGGGGGCCGTGGCACCGGGGAGCTGTTTTTT.

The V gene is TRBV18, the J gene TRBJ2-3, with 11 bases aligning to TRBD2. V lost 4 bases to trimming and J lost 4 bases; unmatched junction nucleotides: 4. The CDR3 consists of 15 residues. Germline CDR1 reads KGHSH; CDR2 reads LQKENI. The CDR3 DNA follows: TGTGCCAGCTCACTACTAGCGGGAGTGCCAGATACGCAGTATTTT. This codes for CASSLLAGVPDTQYF.

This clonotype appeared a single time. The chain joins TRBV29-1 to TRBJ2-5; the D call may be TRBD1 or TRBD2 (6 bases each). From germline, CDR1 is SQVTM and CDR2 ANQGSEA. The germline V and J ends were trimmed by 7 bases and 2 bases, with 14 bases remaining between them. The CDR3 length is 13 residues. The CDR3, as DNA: TGCAGCGGGGGGGCAGGTCCGCAAGAGACCCAGTACTTC. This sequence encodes CSGGAGPQETQYF.

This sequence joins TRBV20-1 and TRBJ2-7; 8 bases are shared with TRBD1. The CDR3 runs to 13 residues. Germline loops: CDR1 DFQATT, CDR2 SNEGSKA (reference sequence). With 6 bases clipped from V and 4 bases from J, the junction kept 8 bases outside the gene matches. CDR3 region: CSAVRGLLYEQYF. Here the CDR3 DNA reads TGCAGTGCCGTCAGGGGGCTATTATACGAGCAGTACTTC.

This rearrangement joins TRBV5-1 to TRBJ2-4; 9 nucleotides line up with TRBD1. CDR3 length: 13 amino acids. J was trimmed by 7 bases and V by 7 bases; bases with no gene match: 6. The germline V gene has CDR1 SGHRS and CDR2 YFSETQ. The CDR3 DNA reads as TGCGCCAGCTCGGGGACAGGGCGGAACATTCAGTACTTC. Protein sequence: CASSGTGRNIQYF.

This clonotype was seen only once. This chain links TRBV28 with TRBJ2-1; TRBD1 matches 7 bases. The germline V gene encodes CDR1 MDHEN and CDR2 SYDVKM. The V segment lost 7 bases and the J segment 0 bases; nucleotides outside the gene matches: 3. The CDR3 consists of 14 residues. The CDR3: CASKGQSSYNEQFF. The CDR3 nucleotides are TGTGCCAGCAAGGGACAGAGCTCCTACAATGAGCAGTTCTTC.